A selection of T cell receptor beta chains follows, all from one sample in a study of blood T cell repertoires in COVID-19. The data were produced by immunoSEQ multiplex PCR, yet TCRdb's version contains in-frame clones alone and is incomplete. This repertoire shows approximately 190,000 clones, around nine tenths found once; its top ten account for roughly 6.2%. Sequencing used peripheral blood. All receptors derive from a woman aged 40 to 50 who had recovered from COVID-19. CDR3s include the opening cysteine and the closing phenylalanine or tryptophan. The D gene is left open where the match is weak. Expanded clones get a size class; other rows say once, few or many, or leave the size out.

V	J	size	D	DNA	CDR3
TRBV4-2	TRBJ1-4	few	TRBD1	TGTGCCAGCAGCCAAGGGGCCTTGAGTTCGGTCCTGACAGGGGTTAATGAAAAACTGTTTTTT	CASSQGALSSVLTGVNEKLFF
TRBV6-4	TRBJ2-1	.	TRBD2	TGTGCCAGCAGTGACTCAGGGACTAGTTGGGTCAATGAGCAGTTCTTC	CASSDSGTSWVNEQFF
TRBV5-1	TRBJ2-7	.	.	TGCGCCAGCAGCTTGGGGGGCGTATACGAGCAGTACTTC	CASSLGGVYEQYF
TRBV7-2	TRBJ2-5	.	TRBD2	TGTGCCAGCAGCTCTCACGGCGGGAGGCAACAAGAGACCCAGTACTTC	CASSSHGGRQQETQYF
TRBV19	TRBJ2-1	.	TRBD2	TGTGCCAGTAGTATAGATCTGCCTAGCGGGACAGTCTACAATGAGCAGTTCTTC	CASSIDLPSGTVYNEQFF
TRBV11-3	TRBJ2-1	.	TRBD2	TGTGCCAGCAGCCCCGGACTAGCGGGACACTACAATGAGCAGTTCTTC	CASSPGLAGHYNEQFF
TRBV9	TRBJ1-6	.	TRBD1	TGTGCCAGCAGCGTAGGTGGGACAGGGGGCTCTGCATATAATTCACCCCTCCACTTT	CASSVGGTGGSAYNSPLHF
TRBV6-5	TRBJ2-1	.	.	TGTGCCAGCAGTTTTTCCACTCAGACTCACAATGAGCAGTTCTTC	CASSFSTQTHNEQFF
TRBV4-2	TRBJ1-1	.	.	TGTGCCAGCAGCCCTAGCGACCCCAGCTGGGGAGCTTTCTTT	CASSPSDPSWGAFF
TRBV29-1	TRBJ1-1	.	TRBD1	TGCAGCGTTACGGGACAGATGAACACTGAAGCTTTCTTT	CSVTGQMNTEAFF
TRBV6-5	TRBJ2-2	.	TRBD2	TGTGCCAGCGGGCGACTAGCGGCGAACACCGGGGAGCTGTTTTTT	CASGRLAANTGELFF